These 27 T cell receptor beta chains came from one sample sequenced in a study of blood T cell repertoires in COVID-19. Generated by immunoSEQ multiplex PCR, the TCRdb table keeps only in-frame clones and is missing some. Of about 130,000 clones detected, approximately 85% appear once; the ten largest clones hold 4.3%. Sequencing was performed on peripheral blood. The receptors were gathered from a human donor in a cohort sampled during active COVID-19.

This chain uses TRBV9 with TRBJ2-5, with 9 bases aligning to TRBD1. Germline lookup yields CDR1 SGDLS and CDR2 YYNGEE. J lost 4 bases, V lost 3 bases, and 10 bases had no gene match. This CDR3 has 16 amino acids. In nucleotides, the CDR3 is TGTGCCAGCAGCGCTCTACAGGGGGCGGTTGGAGAGACCCAGTACTTC. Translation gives CASSALQGAVGETQYF.

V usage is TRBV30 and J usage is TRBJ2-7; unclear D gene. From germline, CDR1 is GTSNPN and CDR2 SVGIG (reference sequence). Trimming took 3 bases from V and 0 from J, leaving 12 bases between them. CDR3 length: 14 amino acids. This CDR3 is CAWSPLWSSYEQYV. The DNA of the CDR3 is TGTGCCTGGAGCCCACTATGGAGCTCCTACGAGCAGTACGTC.

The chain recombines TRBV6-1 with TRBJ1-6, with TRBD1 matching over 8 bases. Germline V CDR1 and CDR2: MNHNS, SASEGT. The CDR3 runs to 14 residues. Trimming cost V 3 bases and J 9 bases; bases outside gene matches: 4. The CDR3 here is CASSDRGLGSPLHF. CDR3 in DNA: TGTGCCAGCAGTGACAGGGGGCTAGGTTCACCCCTCCACTTT.

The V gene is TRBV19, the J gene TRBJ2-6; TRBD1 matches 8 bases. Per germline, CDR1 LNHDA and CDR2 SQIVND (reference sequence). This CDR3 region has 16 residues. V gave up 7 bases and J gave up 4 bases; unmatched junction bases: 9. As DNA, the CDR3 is TGTGCCAGTATGAACCAGGGGGCTCGGGGGGCCAACGTCCTGACTTTC. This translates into CASMNQGARGANVLTF.

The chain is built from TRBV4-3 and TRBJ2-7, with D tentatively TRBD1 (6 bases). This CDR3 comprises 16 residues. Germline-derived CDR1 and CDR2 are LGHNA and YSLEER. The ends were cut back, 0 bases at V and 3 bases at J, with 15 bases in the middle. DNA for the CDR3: TGCGCCAGCAGCCAAGAATTCAGGGGCGCGGGCTACGAGCAGTACTTC. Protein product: CASSQEFRGAGYEQYF.

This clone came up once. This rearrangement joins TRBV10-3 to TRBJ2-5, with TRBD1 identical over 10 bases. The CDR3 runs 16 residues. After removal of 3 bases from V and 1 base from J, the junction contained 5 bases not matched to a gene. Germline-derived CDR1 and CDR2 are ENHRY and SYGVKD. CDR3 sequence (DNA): TGTGCCATCAGTGACCACCGGGACAGGGGCCAAGAGACCCAGTACTTC. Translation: CAISDHRDRGQETQYF.

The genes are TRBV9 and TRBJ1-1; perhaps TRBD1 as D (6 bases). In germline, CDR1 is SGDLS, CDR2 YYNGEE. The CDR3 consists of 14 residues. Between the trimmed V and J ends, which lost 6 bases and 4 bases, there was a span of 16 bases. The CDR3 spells CASNLGGIATEAFF. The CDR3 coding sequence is TGTGCCAGCAACTTAGGGGGTATAGCCACTGAAGCTTTCTTT.

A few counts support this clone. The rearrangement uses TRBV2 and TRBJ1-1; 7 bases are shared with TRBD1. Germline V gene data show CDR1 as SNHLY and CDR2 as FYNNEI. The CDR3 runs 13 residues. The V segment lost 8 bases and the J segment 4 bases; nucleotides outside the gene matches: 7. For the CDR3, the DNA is TGTGCCAGCGGTAATACAGGGGTCACTGAAGCTTTCTTT. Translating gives CASGNTGVTEAFF.

CDR3 DNA sequence: TGTGCCAGTAGTCTGGCCCGGGGGAACACTGAAGCTTTCTTT. Translation: CASSLARGNTEAFF. The gene calls are TRBV19 and TRBJ1-1, with no clear D. V was trimmed by 5 bases and J by 1 base, leaving 11 bases between them. Germline CDR1 reads LNHDA; CDR2 reads SQIVND (reference sequence). This CDR3 spans 14 amino acids.

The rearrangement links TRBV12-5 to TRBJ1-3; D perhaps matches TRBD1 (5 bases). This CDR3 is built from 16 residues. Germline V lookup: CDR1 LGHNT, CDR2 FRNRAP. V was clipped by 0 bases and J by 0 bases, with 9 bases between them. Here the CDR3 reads CASGLVHGGSGNTIYF. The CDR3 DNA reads TGTGCTAGTGGTTTGGTACACGGGGGCTCTGGAAACACCATATATTTT.

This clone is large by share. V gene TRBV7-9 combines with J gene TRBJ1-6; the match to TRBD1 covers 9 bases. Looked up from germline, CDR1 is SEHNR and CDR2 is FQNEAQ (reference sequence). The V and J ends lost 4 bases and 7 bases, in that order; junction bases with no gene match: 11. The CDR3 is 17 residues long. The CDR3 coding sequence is TGTGCCAGCAGCTACACGTCTCGACAGGGGGGGAATTCACCCCTCCACTTT. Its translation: CASSYTSRQGGNSPLHF.

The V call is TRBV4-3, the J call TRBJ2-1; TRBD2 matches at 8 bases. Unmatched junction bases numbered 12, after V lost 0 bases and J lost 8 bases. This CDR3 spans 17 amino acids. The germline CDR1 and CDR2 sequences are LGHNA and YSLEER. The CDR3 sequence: CASSQDGSGRATDEQFF. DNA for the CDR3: TGCGCCAGCAGCCAAGACGGGAGCGGGAGAGCGACGGATGAGCAGTTCTTC.

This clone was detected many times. As DNA, the CDR3 is TGTGCCAGCAGGCCCCGCGGGAGTCTGTACGAGCAGTACGTC. Amino acid sequence: CASRPRGSLYEQYV. The chain carries TRBV6-6 and TRBJ2-7, with 7 bases lining up with TRBD2. J was trimmed by 4 bases and V by 6 bases; bases with no gene match: 9. Germline V gene lookup returns CDR1 MNHNY and CDR2 SVGAGI (reference sequence). The CDR3 length is 14 residues.

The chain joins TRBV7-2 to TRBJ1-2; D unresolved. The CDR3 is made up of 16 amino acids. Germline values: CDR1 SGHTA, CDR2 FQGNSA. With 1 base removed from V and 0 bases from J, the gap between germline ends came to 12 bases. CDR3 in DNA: TGTGCCAGCAGCTTAGTTACCACGATAGCTAACTATGGCTACACCTTC. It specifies CASSLVTTIANYGYTF.

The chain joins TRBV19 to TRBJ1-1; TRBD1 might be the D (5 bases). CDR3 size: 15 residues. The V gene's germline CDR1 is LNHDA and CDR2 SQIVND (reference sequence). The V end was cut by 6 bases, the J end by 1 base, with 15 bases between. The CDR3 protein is CASREEGRPNTEAFF. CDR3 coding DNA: TGTGCCAGTAGAGAGGAGGGACGGCCGAACACTGAAGCTTTCTTT.

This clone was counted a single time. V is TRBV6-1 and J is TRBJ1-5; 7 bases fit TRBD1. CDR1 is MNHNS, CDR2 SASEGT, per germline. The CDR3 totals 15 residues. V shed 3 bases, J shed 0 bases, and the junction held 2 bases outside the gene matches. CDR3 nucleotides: TGTGCCAGCAGTGATGGACAGGTTAGCAATCAGCCCCAGCATTTT. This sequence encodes CASSDGQVSNQPQHF.

CDR3 protein: CASSMPRGGGTGLRANVLTF. The DNA of the CDR3 is TGTGCCAGTAGTATGCCTCGGGGCGGGGGGACAGGGTTAAGGGCCAACGTCCTGACTTTC. The chain couples TRBV19 to TRBJ2-6, with D perhaps TRBD1 (9 bases). The CDR3 is 20 amino acids. Germline CDR1 and CDR2: LNHDA and SQIVND (reference sequence). V shed 3 bases and J shed 5 bases, with 26 bases lying between them.

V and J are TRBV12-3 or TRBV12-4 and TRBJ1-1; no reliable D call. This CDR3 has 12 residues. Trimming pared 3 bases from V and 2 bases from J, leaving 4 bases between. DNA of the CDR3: TGTGCCAGCAGTTTGAGTAACACTGAAGCTTTCTTT. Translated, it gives CASSLSNTEAFF.

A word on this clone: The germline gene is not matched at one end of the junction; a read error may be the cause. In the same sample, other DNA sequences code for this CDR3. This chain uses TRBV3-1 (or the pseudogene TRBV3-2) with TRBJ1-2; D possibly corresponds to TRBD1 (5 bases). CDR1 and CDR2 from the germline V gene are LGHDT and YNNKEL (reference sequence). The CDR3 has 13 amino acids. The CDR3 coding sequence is TGTGCCAGCAGTCAAGAACAGGTCTTTGGCTACACCTTC. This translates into CASSQEQVFGYTF.

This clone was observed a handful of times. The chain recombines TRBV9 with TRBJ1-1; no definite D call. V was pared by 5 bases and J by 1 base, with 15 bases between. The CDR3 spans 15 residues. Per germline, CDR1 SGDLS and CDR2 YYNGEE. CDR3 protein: CASSGGTLGNTEAFF. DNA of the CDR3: TGTGCCAGCAGTGGAGGAACTCTAGGGAACACTGAAGCTTTCTTT.

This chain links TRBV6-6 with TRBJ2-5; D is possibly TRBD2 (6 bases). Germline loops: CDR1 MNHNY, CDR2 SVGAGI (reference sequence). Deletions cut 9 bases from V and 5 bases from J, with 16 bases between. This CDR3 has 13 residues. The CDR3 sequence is CASLRGSEETQYF. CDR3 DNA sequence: TGTGCCAGTTTACGGGGGAGTGAGGAGACCCAGTACTTC.

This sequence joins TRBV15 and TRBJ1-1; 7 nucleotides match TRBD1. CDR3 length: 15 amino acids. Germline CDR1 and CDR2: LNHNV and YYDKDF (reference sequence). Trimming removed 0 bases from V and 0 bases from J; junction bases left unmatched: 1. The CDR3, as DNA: TGTGCCACCAGCAGAGAAGGGGGCCTGAACACTGAAGCTTTCTTT. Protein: CATSREGGLNTEAFF.

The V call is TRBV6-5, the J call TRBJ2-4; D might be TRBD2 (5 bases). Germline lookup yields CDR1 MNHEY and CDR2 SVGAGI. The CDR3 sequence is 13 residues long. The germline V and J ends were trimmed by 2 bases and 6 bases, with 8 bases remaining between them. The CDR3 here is CASSYVGANIQYF. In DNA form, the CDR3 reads TGTGCCAGCAGTTACGTGGGAGCAAACATTCAGTACTTC.

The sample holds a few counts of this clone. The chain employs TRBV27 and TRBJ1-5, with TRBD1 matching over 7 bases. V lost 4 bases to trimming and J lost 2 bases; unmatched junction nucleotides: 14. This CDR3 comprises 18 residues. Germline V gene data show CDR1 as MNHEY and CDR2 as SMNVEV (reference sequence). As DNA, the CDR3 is TGTGCCAGCAGTTATACAGGGGTCCAGGGGGGTGGCAATCAGCCCCAGCATTTT. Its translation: CASSYTGVQGGGNQPQHF.

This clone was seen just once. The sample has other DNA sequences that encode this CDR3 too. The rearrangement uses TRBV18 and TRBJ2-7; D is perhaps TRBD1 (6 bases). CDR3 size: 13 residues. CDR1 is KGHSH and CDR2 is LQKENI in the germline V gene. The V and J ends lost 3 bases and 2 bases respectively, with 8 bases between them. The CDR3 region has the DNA TGTGCCAGCTCACCTGGACAGACCTACGAGCAGTACTTC. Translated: CASSPGQTYEQYF. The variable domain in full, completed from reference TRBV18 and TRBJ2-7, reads NAGVMQNPRHLVRRRGQEARLRCSPMKGHSHVYWYRQLPEEGLKFMVYLQKENIIDESGMPKERFSAEFPKEGPSILRIQQVVRGDSAAYFCASSPGQTYEQYFGPGTRLTVT.

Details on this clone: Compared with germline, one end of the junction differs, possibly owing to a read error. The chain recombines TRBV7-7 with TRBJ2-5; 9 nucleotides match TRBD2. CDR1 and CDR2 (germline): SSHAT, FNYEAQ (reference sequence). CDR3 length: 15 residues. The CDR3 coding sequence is TGTGCTAGCAGCTCCGTGCGGGGGGGACAAGAGACCCAGTACTTC. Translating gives CASSSVRGGQETQYF.

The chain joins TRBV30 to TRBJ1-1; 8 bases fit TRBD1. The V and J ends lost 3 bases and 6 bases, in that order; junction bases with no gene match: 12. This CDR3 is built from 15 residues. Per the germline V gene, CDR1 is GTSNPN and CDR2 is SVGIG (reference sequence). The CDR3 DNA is TGTGCCTGGAGAGTGGAGGGCAGGGGGCGTCCTGAAGCTTTCTTT. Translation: CAWRVEGRGRPEAFF. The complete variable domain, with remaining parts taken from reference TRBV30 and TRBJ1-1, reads SQTIHQWPATLVQPVGSPLSLECTVEGTSNPNLYWYRQAAGRGLQLLFYSVGIGQISSEVPQNLSASRPQDRQFILSSKKLLLSDSGFYLCAWRVEGRGRPEAFFGQGTRLTVV.